A selection of T cell receptor beta chains follows, all from one sample in a study of shared clonotypes between healthy human individuals. The assay was immunoSEQ multiplex PCR, and TCRdb's table has in-frame clones only and misses some. The sample has 450,000 to 650,000 clones; around 78% are singletons. The specimen was PBMCs. Receptors were obtained from a middle-aged woman in good health. Some clones in this sample may be carry-over from other donors' samples. The CDR3 runs from the conserved cysteine through the conserved F or W. The order of the fields is CDR3 protein, CDR3 DNA, D gene, V gene, J gene, clone size. A D gene is named only where the DNA matches it firmly. Clone size is stated in some rows and not others, as once, few, many or a class when expanded.

CDR3: CASSPAGRYMQYF
DNA: TGTGCCAGCAGCCCCGCCGGGAGGTATATGCAGTATTTT
D: TRBD2
V: TRBV7-2
J: TRBJ2-3
size: -

CDR3: CATSRDRDRGTGPHRYEQYF
DNA: TGTGCCACCAGCAGAGACAGGGATCGGGGAACGGGACCACATCGGTACGAGCAGTACTTC
D: -
V: TRBV15
J: TRBJ2-7
size: -

CDR3: CASRPDSIGHKNTGELFF
DNA: TGTGCCAGCAGACCTGACAGTATTGGCCATAAAAACACCGGGGAGCTGTTTTTT
D: -
V: TRBV7-9
J: TRBJ2-2
size: -

CDR3: CAISDVGRSYEQYF
DNA: TGTGCCATCAGTGACGTCGGACGTTCCTACGAGCAGTACTTC
D: -
V: TRBV10-3
J: TRBJ2-7
size: -

CDR3: CASSLGAQGSEQYF
DNA: TGTGCCAGCAGCTTGGGGGCACAGGGGAGTGAGCAGTACTTC
D: TRBD1
V: TRBV5-4
J: TRBJ2-7
size: -

CDR3: CASSGSGNQPQHF
DNA: TGTGCCAGCAGTGGGTCCGGCAATCAGCCCCAGCATTTT
D: -
V: TRBV2
J: TRBJ1-5
size: -

CDR3: CSVGGTSGGDEQFF
DNA: TGCAGCGTTGGGGGGACTAGCGGTGGGGATGAGCAGTTCTTC
D: TRBD2
V: TRBV29-1
J: TRBJ2-1
size: -

CDR3: CASSLARGNSPLHF
DNA: TGTGCCAGCAGTCTCGCAAGGGGTAATTCACCCCTCCACTTT
D: -
V: TRBV27
J: TRBJ1-6
size: -

CDR3: CAISVEGDGIQYF
DNA: TGTGCCATCAGTGTGGAGGGAGACGGCATTCAGTACTTC
D: -
V: TRBV10-3
J: TRBJ2-4
size: many

CDR3: CASSLGSGSGNTIYF
DNA: TGTGCCAGCAGCTTGGGGAGCGGCTCTGGAAACACCATATATTTT
D: -
V: TRBV5-4
J: TRBJ1-3
size: -

CDR3: CASSLEGVSNQPQHF
DNA: TGCGCCAGCAGCTTGGAAGGGGTTAGCAATCAGCCCCAGCATTTT
D: -
V: TRBV5-1
J: TRBJ1-5
size: -

CDR3: CASSQGQGAQETQYF
DNA: TGCGCCAGCAGCCAGGGCCAGGGTGCCCAAGAGACCCAGTACTTC
D: -
V: TRBV4-1
J: TRBJ2-5
size: -

CDR3: CASGVDRGYGYTF
DNA: TGTGCCAGCGGGGTGGACAGGGGATATGGCTACACCTTC
D: TRBD1
V: TRBV27
J: TRBJ1-2
size: -

CDR3: CASSQDRENTEAFF
DNA: TGTGCCAGCAGCCAGGACAGAGAGAACACTGAAGCTTTCTTT
D: -
V: TRBV11-2
J: TRBJ1-1
size: -

CDR3: CNARGYNEQFF
DNA: TGCAATGCTAGGGGATACAATGAGCAGTTCTTC
D: -
V: TRBV20-1
J: TRBJ2-1
size: -

CDR3: CASSSDRVGVATEAFF
DNA: TGTGCCAGCAGTTCCGACAGGGTAGGGGTGGCCACTGAAGCTTTCTTT
D: TRBD1
V: TRBV2
J: TRBJ1-1
size: -

CDR3: CASSLGAGTEKYF
DNA: TGTGCCAGCAGCTTAGGCGCCGGGACAGAAAAGTATTTT
D: TRBD1
V: TRBV7-9
J: TRBJ1-5
size: -

CDR3: CASSQGEAGGRKETQYF
DNA: TGTGCCAGCAGCCAAGGGGAAGCGGGAGGGCGGAAAGAGACCCAGTACTTC
D: TRBD2
V: TRBV4-2
J: TRBJ2-5
size: -

CDR3: CASSQVLRGTEAFF
DNA: TGTGCCAGCAGCCAAGTACTGAGGGGGACTGAAGCTTTCTTT
D: -
V: TRBV4-2
J: TRBJ1-1
size: -

CDR3: CASSPMGQDSYEQYF
DNA: TGTGCCAGCTCACCGATGGGACAGGATTCCTACGAGCAGTACTTC
D: TRBD1
V: TRBV18
J: TRBJ2-7
size: -

CDR3: CATSLQMRGPPYEQYF
DNA: TGTGCCACCAGCTTGCAAATGCGGGGGCCACCCTACGAGCAGTACTTC
D: -
V: TRBV15
J: TRBJ2-7
size: medium-sized

CDR3: CASSEKGGNTQYF
DNA: TGTGCCAGCAGTGAAAAGGGGGGAAATACGCAGTATTTT
D: -
V: TRBV2
J: TRBJ2-3
size: many

CDR3: CASSLNGRQETQYF
DNA: TGTGCTAGCAGCTTGAACGGGAGGCAAGAGACCCAGTACTTC
D: TRBD2
V: TRBV7-7
J: TRBJ2-5
size: -

CDR3: CASSQDGTGAYEQYF
DNA: TGTGCCAGCAGCCAGGACGGGACAGGGGCCTACGAGCAGTACTTC
D: TRBD1
V: TRBV7-3
J: TRBJ2-7
size: -

CDR3: CASSPDLDTQYF
DNA: TGCGCCAGCAGCCCGGACCTAGATACGCAGTATTTT
D: -
V: TRBV5-1
J: TRBJ2-3
size: -

CDR3: CASSVGPPGELFF
DNA: TGTGCCAGCAGCGTAGGGCCCCCCGGGGAGCTGTTTTTT
D: -
V: TRBV9
J: TRBJ2-2
size: -

CDR3: CASSQVAITEAFF
DNA: TGCGCCAGCAGCCAAGTCGCCATCACTGAAGCTTTCTTT
D: -
V: TRBV4-1
J: TRBJ1-1
size: few

CDR3: CASSFFGGPNQPQHF
DNA: TGTGCCAGCAGTTTTTTCGGGGGCCCAAATCAGCCCCAGCATTTT
D: -
V: TRBV28
J: TRBJ1-5
size: -

CDR3: CASCSGATTDTQYF
DNA: TGTGCCAGCTGCTCGGGGGCCACCACAGATACGCAGTATTTT
D: -
V: TRBV7-2
J: TRBJ2-3
size: -

CDR3: CASSLVGFNTGELFF
DNA: TGCGCCAGCAGCTTGGTAGGGTTTAACACCGGGGAGCTGTTTTTT
D: -
V: TRBV5-1
J: TRBJ2-2
size: few

CDR3: CASSELRDTEQPQHF
DNA: TGTGCCAGCAGTGAGCTCCGGGACACTGAACAGCCCCAGCATTTT
D: -
V: TRBV25-1
J: TRBJ1-5
size: -

CDR3: CASSLAFYSPLHF
DNA: TGTGCCAGCAGCTTGGCCTTCTATTCACCCCTCCACTTT
D: -
V: TRBV5-6
J: TRBJ1-6
size: -

CDR3: CASTPHSTNYGYTF
DNA: TGTGCCAGCACCCCCCACAGCACTAACTATGGCTACACCTTC
D: -
V: TRBV28
J: TRBJ1-2
size: -

CDR3: CASSLGGQGAKNIQYF
DNA: TGCGCCAGCAGCTTGGGAGGACAGGGGGCCAAAAACATTCAGTACTTC
D: TRBD1
V: TRBV5-1
J: TRBJ2-4
size: -

CDR3: CASSQDRDPTNEKLFF
DNA: TGCGCCAGCAGCCAAGATCGGGACCCAACTAATGAAAAACTGTTTTTT
D: -
V: TRBV4-1
J: TRBJ1-4
size: -

CDR3: CASSSRSVETQYF
DNA: TGTGCCAGCAGCTCACGGTCGGTGGAGACCCAGTACTTC
D: -
V: TRBV11-2
J: TRBJ2-5
size: -

CDR3: CASSFSEGPYEQYF
DNA: TGTGCCAGCAGTTTTAGCGAGGGGCCCTACGAGCAGTACTTC
D: -
V: TRBV27
J: TRBJ2-7
size: -

CDR3: CASSQRTSPVNEQFF
DNA: TGCGCCAGCAGTCAAAGGACTAGTCCGGTTAATGAGCAGTTCTTC
D: TRBD2
V: TRBV10-2
J: TRBJ2-1
size: -

CDR3: CSAGLQGYVYF
DNA: TGCAGTGCGGGCCTACAGGGATATGTGTATTTT
D: -
V: TRBV20-1
J: TRBJ1-5
size: -

CDR3: CASSYDRRETQYF
DNA: TGTGCCAGTAGTTACGACAGGCGAGAGACCCAGTACTTC
D: -
V: TRBV19
J: TRBJ2-5
size: -

CDR3: CAWSLYNEQFF
DNA: TGTGCCTGGAGCCTTTACAATGAGCAGTTCTTC
D: -
V: TRBV30
J: TRBJ2-1
size: -

CDR3: CASSIDGQTAGAFF
DNA: TGTGCCAGTAGTATAGATGGCCAGACAGCGGGAGCTTTCTTT
D: -
V: TRBV19
J: TRBJ1-1
size: once

CDR3: CASNGLGDTIYF
DNA: TGTGCCAGTAATGGGCTTGGGGACACCATATATTTT
D: -
V: TRBV6-6
J: TRBJ1-3
size: -

CDR3: CAWSVIGNLGTQYF
DNA: TGTGCCTGGAGTGTAATCGGCAACCTTGGGACCCAGTACTTC
D: -
V: TRBV30
J: TRBJ2-5
size: medium-sized

CDR3: CASRWDPVETQYF
DNA: TGTGCCAGCAGATGGGACCCAGTAGAGACCCAGTACTTC
D: -
V: TRBV2
J: TRBJ2-5
size: -

CDR3: CASSPLAGGPGDEQFF
DNA: TGTGCCAGCTCACCACTAGCGGGAGGGCCGGGGGATGAGCAGTTCTTC
D: TRBD2
V: TRBV18
J: TRBJ2-1
size: -

CDR3: CASSQGRFSNIQYF
DNA: TGTGCCAGCAGCCAAGGGAGATTCAGCAACATTCAGTACTTC
D: -
V: TRBV7-2
J: TRBJ2-4
size: -

CDR3: CASSLTGEDTEAFF
DNA: TGTGCCAGCAGCCTGACAGGGGAGGACACTGAAGCTTTCTTT
D: TRBD1
V: TRBV7-9
J: TRBJ1-1
size: -

CDR3: CASRPGLNTGELFF
DNA: TGTGCCAGTAGACCGGGACTTAACACCGGGGAGCTGTTTTTT
D: -
V: TRBV9
J: TRBJ2-2
size: -

CDR3: CASSFSEAFF
DNA: TGTGCCAGCAGCTTCAGTGAAGCTTTCTTT
D: -
V: TRBV5-8
J: TRBJ1-1
size: -

CDR3: CASRRTSGRDNEQFF
DNA: TGTGCCAGCAGAAGGACTAGCGGGAGGGACAATGAGCAGTTCTTC
D: TRBD2
V: TRBV27
J: TRBJ2-1
size: -

CDR3: CASTSYNEQFF
DNA: TGTGCCAGCACCTCCTATAATGAGCAGTTCTTC
D: -
V: TRBV7-9
J: TRBJ2-1
size: once

CDR3: CASSLRHMNTEAFF
DNA: TGTGCCAGCAGCTTAAGGCACATGAACACTGAAGCTTTCTTT
D: -
V: TRBV7-6
J: TRBJ1-1
size: -